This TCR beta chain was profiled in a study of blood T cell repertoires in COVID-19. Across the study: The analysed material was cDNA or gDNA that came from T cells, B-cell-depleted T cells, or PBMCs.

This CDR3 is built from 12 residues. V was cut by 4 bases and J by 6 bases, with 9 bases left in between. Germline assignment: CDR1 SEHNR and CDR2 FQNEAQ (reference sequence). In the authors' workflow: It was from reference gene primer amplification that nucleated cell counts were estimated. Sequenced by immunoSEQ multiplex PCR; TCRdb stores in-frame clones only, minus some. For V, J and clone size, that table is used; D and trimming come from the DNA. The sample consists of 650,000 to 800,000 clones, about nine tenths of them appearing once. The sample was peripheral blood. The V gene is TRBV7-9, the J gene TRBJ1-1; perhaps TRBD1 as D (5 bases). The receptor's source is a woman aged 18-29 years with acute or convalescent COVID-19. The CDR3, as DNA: TGTGCCAGCAGCTCAGGGTGGGCTGAAGCTTTCTTT. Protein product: CASSSGWAEAFF.